This TCR beta chain emerged from a study of graft-versus-host responses after intestinal transplantation. Study outcomes and limitations: GvH clones surfaced in recipient marrow, some emerging earlier in ileum or blood.

The data were produced by immunoSEQ multiplex PCR, yet TCRdb's version contains in-frame clones alone and is incomplete. Altogether over 100,000 clones are present, around nine tenths being singletons, with the ten largest covering 0.2% to 0.25%. On this clone itself: Its antigen is undetermined.

The sample in question was unstimulated CD4+ T cells sorted from spleen or lymph node cells, obtained before transplant. The source is a human donor who was the organ donor for an intestinal transplant.

The CDR3 DNA sequence: TGTGCCAGTAGCAACTTACAGGGGGGCTCCTACAATGAGCAGTTCTTC. Its protein is CASSNLQGGSYNEQFF. The chain links TRBV19 to TRBJ2-1; 8 bases align to TRBD1. CDR3 size: 16 residues. V dropped 6 bases and J dropped 0; count of bases not matched to a gene: 7. Germline V CDR1 and CDR2: LNHDA, SQIVND (reference sequence).